This T cell receptor beta chain was captured in a study of T cell repertoires in cytomegalovirus infection. From the reads, TCRdb called clonotypes with MiXCR, one entry per CDR3 protein. The sample holds 400,000 or so distinct CDR3 sequences; around a sixth are singletons and the top ten take 8.7%. This CDR3 spans 13 amino acids. With 4 bases clipped from V and 6 bases from J, the junction kept 3 bases outside the gene matches. The germline CDR1 and CDR2 sequences are MNHEY and SVGEGT. Study results and caveats: The cumulative frequency of public TCR beta families distinguished individuals who carried CMV together with the relevant HLA. Dominant in the ex vivo response were TCR beta clonotypes restricted by HLA-C and specific for CMV.

This clonotype was observed at least ten times. Its antigen is unknown. The TCR comes from a human donor in good health (CMV status not recorded). Some clones in this sample may be carry-over from other donors' samples. Sequencing was performed on PBMCs. This sequence joins TRBV6-2 or TRBV6-3 and TRBJ2-1; TRBD2 aligns across 7 bases. This CDR3 is CASSFGGSNEQFF. CDR3 nucleotide sequence: TGTGCCAGCAGTTTTGGCGGGAGCAATGAGCAGTTCTTC.